The count of the clone carrying this T cell receptor beta chain is one. What it recognizes is unknown. Trimming took off 3 bases at V and 2 bases at J, with 8 bases between the two ends. This CDR3 has 13 residues. Germline V CDR1 and CDR2: MNHNS, SASEGT. Profiling that covered TCR beta VDJ and CDR3 relied on genomic DNA as its template. TCRdb recomputed calls from the reads with MiXCR, one row per CDR3 protein. The table has hundreds of thousands of distinct CDR3 sequences, around 60% seen once. This sample was included in a study of CD8+CD57+ T cells in acquired aplastic anemia. Study summary: DNA from sorted CD4+ and CD8+ cells averaged roughly 3.2 ug. Study results and caveats: Sharing between patients and controls was observed for some 27 CD8+ CDR3 sequences. The CD8+ Simpson's diversity of patients and controls was not significantly different.

The specimen sequenced was sorted CD4+, CD8+, or CD8+CD57+ T cells (not recorded which) from PBMCs. This receptor was identified in a human donor with severe aplastic anemia or a healthy control (not recorded which). The rearrangement joins TRBV6-1 to TRBJ2-7; D remains ambiguous. CDR3 coding DNA: TGTGCCAGCAGTGACAGGTTACCCTACGAGCAGTACTTC. Protein sequence: CASSDRLPYEQYF.